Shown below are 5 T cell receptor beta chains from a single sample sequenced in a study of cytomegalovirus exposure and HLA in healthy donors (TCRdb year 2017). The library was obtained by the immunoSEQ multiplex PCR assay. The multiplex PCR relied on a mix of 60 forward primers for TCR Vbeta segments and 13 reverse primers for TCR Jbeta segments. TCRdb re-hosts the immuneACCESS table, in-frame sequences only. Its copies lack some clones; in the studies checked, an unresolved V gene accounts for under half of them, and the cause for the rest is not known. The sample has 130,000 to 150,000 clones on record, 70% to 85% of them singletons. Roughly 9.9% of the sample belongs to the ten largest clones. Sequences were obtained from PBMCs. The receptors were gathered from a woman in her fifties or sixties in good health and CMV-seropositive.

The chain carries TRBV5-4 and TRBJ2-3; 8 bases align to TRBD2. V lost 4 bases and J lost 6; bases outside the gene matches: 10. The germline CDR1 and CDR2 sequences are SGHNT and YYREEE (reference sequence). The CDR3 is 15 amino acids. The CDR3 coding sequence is TGTGCCAGCAGCCCACCCCAAGCGGGAGCGGATACGCAGTATTTT. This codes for CASSPPQAGADTQYF.

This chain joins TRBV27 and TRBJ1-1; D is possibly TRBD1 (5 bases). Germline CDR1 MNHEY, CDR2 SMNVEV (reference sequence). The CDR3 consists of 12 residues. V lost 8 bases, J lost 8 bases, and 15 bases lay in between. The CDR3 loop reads CASHGGGIEAFF. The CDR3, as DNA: TGTGCCAGCCACGGGGGAGGCATCGAAGCTTTCTTT.

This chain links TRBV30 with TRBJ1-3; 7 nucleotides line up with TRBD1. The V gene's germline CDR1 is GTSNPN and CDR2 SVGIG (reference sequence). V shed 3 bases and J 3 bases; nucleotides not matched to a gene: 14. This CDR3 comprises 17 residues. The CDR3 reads CAWRQTAGGTNGNTIYF. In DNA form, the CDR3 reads TGTGCCTGGAGGCAGACGGCAGGGGGTACTAATGGAAACACCATATATTTT.

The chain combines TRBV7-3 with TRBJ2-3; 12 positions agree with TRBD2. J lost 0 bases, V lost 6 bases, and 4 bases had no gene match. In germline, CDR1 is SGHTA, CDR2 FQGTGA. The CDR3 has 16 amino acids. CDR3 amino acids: CASSPTSGGSTDTQYF. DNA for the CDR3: TGTGCCAGCAGTCCAACTAGCGGGGGGAGCACAGATACGCAGTATTTT.

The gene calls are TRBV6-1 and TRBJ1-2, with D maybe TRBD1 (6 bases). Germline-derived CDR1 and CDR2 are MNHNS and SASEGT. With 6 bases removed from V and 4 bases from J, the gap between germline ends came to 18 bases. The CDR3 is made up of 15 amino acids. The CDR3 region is CASRPRVTGPYGYTF. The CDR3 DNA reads TGTGCCAGCAGGCCCAGGGTGACAGGACCCTATGGCTACACCTTC.